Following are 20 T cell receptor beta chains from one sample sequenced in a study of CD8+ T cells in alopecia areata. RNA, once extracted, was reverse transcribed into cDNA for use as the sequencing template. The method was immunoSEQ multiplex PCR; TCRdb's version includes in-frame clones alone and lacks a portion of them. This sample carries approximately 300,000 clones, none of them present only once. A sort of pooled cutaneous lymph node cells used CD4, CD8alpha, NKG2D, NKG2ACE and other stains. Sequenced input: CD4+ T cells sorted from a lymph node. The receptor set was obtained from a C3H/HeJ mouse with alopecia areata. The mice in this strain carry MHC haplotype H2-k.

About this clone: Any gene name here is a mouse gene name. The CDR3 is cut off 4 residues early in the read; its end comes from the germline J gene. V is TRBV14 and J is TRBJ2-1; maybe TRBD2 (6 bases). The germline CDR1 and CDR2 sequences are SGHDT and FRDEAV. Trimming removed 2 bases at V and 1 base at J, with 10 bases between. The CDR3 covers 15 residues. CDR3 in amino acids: CASSLGLPNYAEQFF. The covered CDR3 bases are TGTGCCAGCAGTTTAGGACTGCCGAACTATGCT.

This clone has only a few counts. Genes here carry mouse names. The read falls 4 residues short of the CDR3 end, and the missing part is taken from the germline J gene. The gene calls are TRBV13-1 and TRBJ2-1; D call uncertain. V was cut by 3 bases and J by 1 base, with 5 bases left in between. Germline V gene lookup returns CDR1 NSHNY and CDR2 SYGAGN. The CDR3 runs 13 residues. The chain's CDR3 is CASSGRNYAEQFF. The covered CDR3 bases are TGTGCCAGCAGTGGCAGGAACTATGCT.

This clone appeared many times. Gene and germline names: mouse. This CDR3 is CASSRLLGGLDTQYF. Incomplete CDR3 DNA: TGTGCTAGCAGTAGACTACTGGGGGGGCTTGAC. The chain is built from TRBV17 and TRBJ2-5; 11 bases fit TRBD2. Read data end 4 residues before the CDR3 end; the end is taken from the germline J gene. The germline CDR1 and CDR2 sequences are MNHDT and YYDKIL. The CDR3 runs to 15 residues.

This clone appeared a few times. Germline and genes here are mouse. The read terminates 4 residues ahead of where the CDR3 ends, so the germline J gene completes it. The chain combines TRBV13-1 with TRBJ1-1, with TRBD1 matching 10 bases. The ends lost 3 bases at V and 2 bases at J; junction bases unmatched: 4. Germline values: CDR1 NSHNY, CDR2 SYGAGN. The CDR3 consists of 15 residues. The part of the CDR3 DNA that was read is TGTGCCAGCAGTGGTCGGGACAGGGGTAACACA. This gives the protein CASSGRDRGNT. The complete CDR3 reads CASSGRDRGNTEVFF.

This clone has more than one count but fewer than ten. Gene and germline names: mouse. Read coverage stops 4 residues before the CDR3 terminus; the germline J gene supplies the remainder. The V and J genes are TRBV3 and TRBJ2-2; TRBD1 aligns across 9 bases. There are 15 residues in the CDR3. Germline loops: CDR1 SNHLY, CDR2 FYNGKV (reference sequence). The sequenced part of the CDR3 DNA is TGTGCCAGCAGCTTCCCGGGACAGGGCAGGGGG. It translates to CASSFPGQGRG. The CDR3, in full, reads CASSFPGQGRGQLYF.

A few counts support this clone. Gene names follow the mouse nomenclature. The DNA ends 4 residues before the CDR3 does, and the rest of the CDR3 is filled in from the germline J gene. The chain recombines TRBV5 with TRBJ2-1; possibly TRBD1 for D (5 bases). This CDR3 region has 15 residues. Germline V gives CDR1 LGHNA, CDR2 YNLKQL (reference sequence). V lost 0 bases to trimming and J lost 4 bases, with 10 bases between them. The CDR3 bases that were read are TGTGCCAGCAGCCAAGATTTGGACAATTATGCT. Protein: CASSQDLDNYA. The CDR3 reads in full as CASSQDLDNYAEQFF.

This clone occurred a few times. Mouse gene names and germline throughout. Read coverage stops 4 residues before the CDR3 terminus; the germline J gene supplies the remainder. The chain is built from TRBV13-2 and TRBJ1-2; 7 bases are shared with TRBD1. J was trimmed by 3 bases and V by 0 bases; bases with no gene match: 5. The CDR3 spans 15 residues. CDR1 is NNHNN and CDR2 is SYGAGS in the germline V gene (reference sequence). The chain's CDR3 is CASGDVWDRDSDYTF. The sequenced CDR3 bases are TGTGCCAGCGGTGATGTTTGGGACAGAGACTCC.

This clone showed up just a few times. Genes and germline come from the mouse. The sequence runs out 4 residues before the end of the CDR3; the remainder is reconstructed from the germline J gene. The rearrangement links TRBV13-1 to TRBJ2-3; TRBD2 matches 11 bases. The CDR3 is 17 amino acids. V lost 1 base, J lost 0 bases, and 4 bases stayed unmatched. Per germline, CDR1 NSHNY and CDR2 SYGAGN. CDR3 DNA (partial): TGTGCCAGCAGTGATCTGGGACTGGGGGCTAGTGCAGAA. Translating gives CASSDLGLGASAE. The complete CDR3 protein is CASSDLGLGASAETLYF.

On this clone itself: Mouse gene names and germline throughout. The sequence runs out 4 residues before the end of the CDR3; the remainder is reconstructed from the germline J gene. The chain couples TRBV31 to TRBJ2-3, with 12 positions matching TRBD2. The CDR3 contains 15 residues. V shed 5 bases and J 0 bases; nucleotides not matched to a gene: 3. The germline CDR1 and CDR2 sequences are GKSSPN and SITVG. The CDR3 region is CAWGTGGPSAETLYF. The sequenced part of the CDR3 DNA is TGTGCCTGGGGGACTGGGGGGCCTAGTGCAGAA. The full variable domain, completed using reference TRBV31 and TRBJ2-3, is AQTIHQWPVAEIKAVGSPLSLGCTIKGKSSPNLYWYWQATGGTLQQLFYSITVGQVESVVQLNLSASRPKDDQFILSTEKLLLSHSGFYLCAWGTGGPSAETLYFGSGTRLTVL.

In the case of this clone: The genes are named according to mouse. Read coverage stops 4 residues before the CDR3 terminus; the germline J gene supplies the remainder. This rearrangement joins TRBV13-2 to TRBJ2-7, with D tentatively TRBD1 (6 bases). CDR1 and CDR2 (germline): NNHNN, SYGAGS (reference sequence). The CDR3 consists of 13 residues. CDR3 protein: CASGDLQGYEQYF. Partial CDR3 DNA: TGTGCCAGCGGTGATCTGCAGGGGTAT.

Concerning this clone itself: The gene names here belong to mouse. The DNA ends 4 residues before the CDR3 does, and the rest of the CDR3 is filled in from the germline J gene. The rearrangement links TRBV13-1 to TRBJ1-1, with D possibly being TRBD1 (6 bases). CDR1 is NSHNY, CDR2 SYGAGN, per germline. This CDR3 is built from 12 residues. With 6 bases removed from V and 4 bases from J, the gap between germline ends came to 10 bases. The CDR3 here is CASNTGFTEVFF. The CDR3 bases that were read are TGTGCCAGCAACACAGGGTTCACA.

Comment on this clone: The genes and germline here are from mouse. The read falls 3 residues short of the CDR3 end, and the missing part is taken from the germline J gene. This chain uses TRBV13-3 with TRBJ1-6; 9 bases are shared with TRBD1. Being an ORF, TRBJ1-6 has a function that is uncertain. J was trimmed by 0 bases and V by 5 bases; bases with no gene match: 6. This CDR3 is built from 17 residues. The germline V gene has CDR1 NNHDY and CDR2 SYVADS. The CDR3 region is CASRPGQGSSYNSPLYF. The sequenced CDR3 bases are TGTGCCAGCAGGCCCGGACAGGGGTCTTCCTATAATTCGCCC.

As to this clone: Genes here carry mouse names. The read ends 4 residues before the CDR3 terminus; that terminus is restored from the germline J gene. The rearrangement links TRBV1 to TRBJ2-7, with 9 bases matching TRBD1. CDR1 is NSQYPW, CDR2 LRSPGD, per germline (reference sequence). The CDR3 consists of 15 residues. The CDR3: CTCSAEGGQGYEQYF. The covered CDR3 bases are TGCACCTGCAGTGCAGAAGGAGGACAGGGGTAT.

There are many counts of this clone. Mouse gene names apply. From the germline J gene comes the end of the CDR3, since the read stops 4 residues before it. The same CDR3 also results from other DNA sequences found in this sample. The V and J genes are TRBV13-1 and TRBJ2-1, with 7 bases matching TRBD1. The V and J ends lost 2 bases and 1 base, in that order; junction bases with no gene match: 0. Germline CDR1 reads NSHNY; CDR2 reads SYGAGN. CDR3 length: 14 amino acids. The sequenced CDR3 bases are TGTGCCAGCAGTGAGGACAGGAACTATGCT. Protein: CASSEDRNYA. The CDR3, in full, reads CASSEDRNYAEQFF.

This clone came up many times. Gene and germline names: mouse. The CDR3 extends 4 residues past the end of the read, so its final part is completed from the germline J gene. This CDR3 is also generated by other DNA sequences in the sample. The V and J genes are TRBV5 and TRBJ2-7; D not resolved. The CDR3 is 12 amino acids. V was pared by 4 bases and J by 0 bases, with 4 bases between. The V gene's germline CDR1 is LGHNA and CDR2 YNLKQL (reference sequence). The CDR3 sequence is CASSPSSYEQYF. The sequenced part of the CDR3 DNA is TGTGCCAGCAGCCCCAGCTCCTAT.

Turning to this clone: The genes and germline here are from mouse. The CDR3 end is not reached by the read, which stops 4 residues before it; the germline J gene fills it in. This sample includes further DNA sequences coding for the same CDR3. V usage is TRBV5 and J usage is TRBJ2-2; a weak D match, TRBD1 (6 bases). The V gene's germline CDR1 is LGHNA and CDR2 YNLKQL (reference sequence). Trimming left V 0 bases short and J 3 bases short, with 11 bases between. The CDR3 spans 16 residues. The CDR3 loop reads CASSQERGRDTGQLYF. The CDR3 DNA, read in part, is TGTGCCAGCAGCCAAGAGAGGGGGAGGGACACCGGG.

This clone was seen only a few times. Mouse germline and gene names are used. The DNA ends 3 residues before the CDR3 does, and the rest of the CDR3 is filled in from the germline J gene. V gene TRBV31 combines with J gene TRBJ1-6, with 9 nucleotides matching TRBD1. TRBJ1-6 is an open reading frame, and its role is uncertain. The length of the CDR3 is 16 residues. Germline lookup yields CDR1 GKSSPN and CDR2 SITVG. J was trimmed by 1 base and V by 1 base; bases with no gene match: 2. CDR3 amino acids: CAWSPGQGSYNSPLYF. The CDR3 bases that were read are TGTGCCTGGAGTCCGGGACAGGGCTCCTATAATTCGCCC.

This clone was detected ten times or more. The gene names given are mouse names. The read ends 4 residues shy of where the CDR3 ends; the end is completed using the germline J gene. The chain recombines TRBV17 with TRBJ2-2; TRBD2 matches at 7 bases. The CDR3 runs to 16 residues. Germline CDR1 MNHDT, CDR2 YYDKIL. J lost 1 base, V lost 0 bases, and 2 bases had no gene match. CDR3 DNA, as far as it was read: TGTGCTAGCAGTAGAGATCCTGGGGGAAACACCGGG. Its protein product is CASSRDPGGNTG. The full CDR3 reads CASSRDPGGNTGQLYF.

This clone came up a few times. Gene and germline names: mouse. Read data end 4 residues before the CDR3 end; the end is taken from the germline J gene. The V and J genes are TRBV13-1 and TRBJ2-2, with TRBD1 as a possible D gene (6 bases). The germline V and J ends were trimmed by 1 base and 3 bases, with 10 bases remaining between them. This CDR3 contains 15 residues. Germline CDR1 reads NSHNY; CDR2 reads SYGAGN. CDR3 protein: CASSDLSGDTGQLYF. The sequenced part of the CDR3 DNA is TGTGCCAGCAGTGATTTGTCAGGGGACACCGGG.

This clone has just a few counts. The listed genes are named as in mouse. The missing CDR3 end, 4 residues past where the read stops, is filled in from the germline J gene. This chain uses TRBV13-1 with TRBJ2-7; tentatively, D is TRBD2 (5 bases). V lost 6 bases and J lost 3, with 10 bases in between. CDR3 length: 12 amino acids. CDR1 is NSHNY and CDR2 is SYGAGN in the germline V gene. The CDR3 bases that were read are TGTGCCAGCATGGCTGGGCACTAT. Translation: CASMAGHY. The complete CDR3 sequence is CASMAGHYEQYF.